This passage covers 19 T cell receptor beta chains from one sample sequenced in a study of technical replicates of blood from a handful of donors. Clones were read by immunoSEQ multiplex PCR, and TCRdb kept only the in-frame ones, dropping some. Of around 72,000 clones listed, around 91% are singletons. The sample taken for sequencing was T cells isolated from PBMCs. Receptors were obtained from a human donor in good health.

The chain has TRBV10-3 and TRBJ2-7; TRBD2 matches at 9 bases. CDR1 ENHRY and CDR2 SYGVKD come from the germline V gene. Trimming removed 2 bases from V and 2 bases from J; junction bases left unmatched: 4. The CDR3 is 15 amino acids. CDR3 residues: CAISELAGGPYEQYF. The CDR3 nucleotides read TGTGCCATCAGTGAGCTGGCGGGAGGGCCCTACGAGCAGTACTTC.

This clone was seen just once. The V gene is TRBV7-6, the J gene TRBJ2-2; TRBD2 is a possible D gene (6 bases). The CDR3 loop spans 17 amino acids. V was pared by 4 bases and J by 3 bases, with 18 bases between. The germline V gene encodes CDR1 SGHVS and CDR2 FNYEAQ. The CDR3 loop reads CASSSGDLTRDTGELFF. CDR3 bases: TGTGCCAGCAGCTCCGGAGACCTGACTAGGGACACCGGGGAGCTGTTTTTT.

DNA for the CDR3: TGTGCCAGCAGCGTACCACAGGGTGGGAATGAGCAGTTCTTC. It translates to CASSVPQGGNEQFF. The rearrangement joins TRBV7-8 to TRBJ2-1; D may be TRBD1 (6 bases). Between the trimmed V and J ends, which lost 5 bases and 7 bases, there was a span of 15 bases. The CDR3 consists of 14 residues. The germline CDR1 and CDR2 sequences are SGHVS and FQNEAQ.

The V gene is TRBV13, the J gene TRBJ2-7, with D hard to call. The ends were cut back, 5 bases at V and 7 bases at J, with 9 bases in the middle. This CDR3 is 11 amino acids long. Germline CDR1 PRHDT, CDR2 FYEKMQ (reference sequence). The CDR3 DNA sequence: TGTGCCAGCAGCCCTTCGGGTGAGCAGTACTTC. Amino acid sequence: CASSPSGEQYF.

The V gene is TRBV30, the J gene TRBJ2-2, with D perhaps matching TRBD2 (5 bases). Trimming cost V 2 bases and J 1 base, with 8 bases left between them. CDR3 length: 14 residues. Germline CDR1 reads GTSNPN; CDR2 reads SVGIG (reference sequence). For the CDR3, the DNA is TGTGCCTGGAGTTTGAGCGGGAACACCGGGGAGCTGTTTTTT. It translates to CAWSLSGNTGELFF.

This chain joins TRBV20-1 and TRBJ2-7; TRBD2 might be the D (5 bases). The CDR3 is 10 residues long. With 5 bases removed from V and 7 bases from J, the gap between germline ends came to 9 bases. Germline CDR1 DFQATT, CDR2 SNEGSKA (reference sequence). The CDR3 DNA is TGCAGTGCTCTCCGACTAGAGCAGTACTTC. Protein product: CSALRLEQYF.

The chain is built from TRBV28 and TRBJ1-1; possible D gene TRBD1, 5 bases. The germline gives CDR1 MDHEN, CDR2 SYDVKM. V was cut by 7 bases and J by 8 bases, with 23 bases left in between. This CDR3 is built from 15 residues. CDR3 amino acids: CASTEGGDILGEAFF. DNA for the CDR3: TGTGCCAGCACCGAGGGAGGGGATATCCTCGGGGAAGCTTTCTTT.

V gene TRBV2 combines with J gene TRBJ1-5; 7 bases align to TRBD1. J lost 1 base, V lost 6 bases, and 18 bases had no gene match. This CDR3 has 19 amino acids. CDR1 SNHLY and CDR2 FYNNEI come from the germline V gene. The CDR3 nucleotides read TGTGCCAGCAGCTTAAACAGGGGCCCCTTGTATCGAAGCAATCAGCCCCAGCATTTT. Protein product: CASSLNRGPLYRSNQPQHF.

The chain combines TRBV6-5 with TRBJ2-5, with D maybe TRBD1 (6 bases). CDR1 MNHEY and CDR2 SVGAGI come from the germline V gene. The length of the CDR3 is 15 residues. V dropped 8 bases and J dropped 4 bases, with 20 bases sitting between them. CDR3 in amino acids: CASLKSIGRGETQYF. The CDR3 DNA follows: TGTGCCAGCCTCAAAAGTATAGGCAGGGGAGAGACCCAGTACTTC.

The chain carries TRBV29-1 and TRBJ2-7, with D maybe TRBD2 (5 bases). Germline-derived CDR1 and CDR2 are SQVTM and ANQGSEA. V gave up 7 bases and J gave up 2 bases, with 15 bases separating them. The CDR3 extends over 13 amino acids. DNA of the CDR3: TGCAGCGCGGCGGGCAGTGGAGCCTACGAGCAGTACTTC. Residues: CSAAGSGAYEQYF.

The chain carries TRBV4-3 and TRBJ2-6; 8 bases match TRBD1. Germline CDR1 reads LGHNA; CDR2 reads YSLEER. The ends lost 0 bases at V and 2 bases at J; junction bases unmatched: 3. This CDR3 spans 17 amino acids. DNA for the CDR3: TGCGCCAGCAGCCAAGAAGGGACAGGCACTGGGGCCAACGTCCTGACTTTC. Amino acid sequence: CASSQEGTGTGANVLTF.

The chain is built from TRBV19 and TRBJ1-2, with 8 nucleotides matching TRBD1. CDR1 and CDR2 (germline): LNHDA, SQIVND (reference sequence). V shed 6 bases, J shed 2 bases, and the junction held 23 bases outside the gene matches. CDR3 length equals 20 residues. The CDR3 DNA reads TGTGCCAGTAGCCTTCTGGGCTTGTTTGGACAGGGCGAGAGGAACTATGGCTACACCTTC. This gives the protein CASSLLGLFGQGERNYGYTF.

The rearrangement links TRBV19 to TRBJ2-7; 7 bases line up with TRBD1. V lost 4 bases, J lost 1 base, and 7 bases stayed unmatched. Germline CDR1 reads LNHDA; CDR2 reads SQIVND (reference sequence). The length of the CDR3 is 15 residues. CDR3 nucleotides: TGTGCCAGTAGTACCCGACAGGGTGGGTCCTACGAGCAGTACTTC. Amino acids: CASSTRQGGSYEQYF.

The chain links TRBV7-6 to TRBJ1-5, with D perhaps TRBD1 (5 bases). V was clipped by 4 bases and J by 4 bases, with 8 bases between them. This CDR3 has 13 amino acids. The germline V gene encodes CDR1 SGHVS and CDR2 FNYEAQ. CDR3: CASSSGFNQPQHF. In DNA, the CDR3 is TGTGCCAGCAGCTCAGGGTTTAATCAGCCCCAGCATTTT.

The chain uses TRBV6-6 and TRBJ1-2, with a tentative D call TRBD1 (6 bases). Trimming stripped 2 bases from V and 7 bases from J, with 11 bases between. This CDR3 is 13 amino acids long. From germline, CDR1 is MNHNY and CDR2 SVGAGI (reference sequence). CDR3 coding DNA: TGTGCCAGCAGTTACGGGGGGGCGCGTGGCTACACCTTC. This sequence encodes CASSYGGARGYTF.

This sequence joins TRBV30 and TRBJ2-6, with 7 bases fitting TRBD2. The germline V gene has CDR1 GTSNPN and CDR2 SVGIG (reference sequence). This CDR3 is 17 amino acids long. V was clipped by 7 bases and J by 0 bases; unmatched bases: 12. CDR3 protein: CASTLVAGASGANVLTF. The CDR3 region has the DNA TGTGCCTCTACTCTGGTGGCGGGAGCCTCTGGGGCCAACGTCCTGACTTTC.

CDR3 nucleotide sequence: TGTGCCAGCAGCCCCCTTCTAGCGAGAGCAGGAGAGCAGTTCTTC. It codes for CASSPLLARAGEQFF. The gene calls are TRBV7-3 and TRBJ2-1, with D tentatively TRBD2 (6 bases). V was trimmed by 5 bases and J by 10 bases, leaving 21 bases between them. There are 15 residues in the CDR3. The germline CDR1 and CDR2 sequences are SGHTA and FQGTGA.

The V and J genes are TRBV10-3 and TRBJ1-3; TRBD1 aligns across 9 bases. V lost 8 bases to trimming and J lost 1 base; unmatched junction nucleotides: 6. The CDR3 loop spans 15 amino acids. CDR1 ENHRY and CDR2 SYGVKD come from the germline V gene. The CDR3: CAISPGTGSGNTIYF. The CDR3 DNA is TGTGCCATCTCCCCCGGGACAGGGTCTGGAAACACCATATATTTT.

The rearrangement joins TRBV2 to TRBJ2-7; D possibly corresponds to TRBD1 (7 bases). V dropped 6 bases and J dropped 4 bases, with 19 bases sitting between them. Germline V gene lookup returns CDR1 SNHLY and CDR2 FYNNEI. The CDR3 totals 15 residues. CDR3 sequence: CASRRIRGALYEQYF. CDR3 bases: TGTGCCAGCAGACGCATCAGGGGGGCTCTGTACGAGCAGTACTTC.